Following are 2 T cell receptor beta chains from one sample sequenced in a study of memory B cells and T cells in multiple sclerosis. Separate sequencing covered autoproliferating (CFSE-dim) and non-proliferating (CFSE-high) T cells from stimulus-free culture. Roughly 5x10^7 CFSE-labeled PBMCs were cultured around seven days unstimulated, then replicate wells were pooled. Antigens for these TCRs are unknown. The table came from immunoSEQ multiplex PCR; TCRdb's copy has only in-frame clones and leaves some out. The sample holds tens of thousands of clones, roughly 88% seen once. Input material: PBMCs from blood kept in culture. Receptors were obtained from a human donor with multiple sclerosis.

This chain connects TRBV6-5 to TRBJ2-3; D gene ambiguous. The V end lost 2 bases, the J end lost 5 bases, and 2 bases lay between the germline ends. The length of the CDR3 is 11 residues. Germline V gene sequence: CDR1 MNHEY, CDR2 SVGAGI. CDR3 sequence reads: CASSYQDTQYF. CDR3 in DNA: TGTGCCAGCAGTTACCAAGATACGCAGTATTTT.

The V gene is TRBV6-5, the J gene TRBJ1-1; TRBD1 matches 7 bases. V was clipped by 0 bases and J by 3 bases; unmatched bases: 4. This CDR3 has 15 amino acids. Germline CDR1 and CDR2: MNHEY and SVGAGI. CDR3 in amino acids: CASSYSQGGDTEAFF. CDR3 bases: TGTGCCAGCAGTTACTCGCAGGGGGGGGACACTGAAGCTTTCTTT.